This T cell receptor (beta chain) was sequenced during a study of cytotoxic CD8 clonotypes in ibrutinib-treated CLL. The wider study: On average, each sample had approximately 250,000 productive templates and approximately 89,000 productive rearrangements. Study findings and constraints: Baseline-level clonality went beyond age-matched healthy donors and moved in step with circulating CD8+ T-cell counts. Public clonotypes proved infrequent, and on treatment they shrank or remained steady.

Sequencing used immunoSEQ multiplex PCR; TCRdb keeps in-frame clones, though not all of them. The table includes more than 85,000 clones, approximately 80% detected once. Germline V CDR1 and CDR2: SGDLS, YYNGEE. The CDR3 sequence is 15 residues long. The ends were cut back, 6 bases at V and 10 bases at J, with 23 bases in the middle. Cryopreserved PBMCs were the source of approximately 2 micrograms of genomic DNA, which went to TCR beta libraries. This clone was counted only a few times. The target antigen is unknown. V and J are TRBV9 and TRBJ2-1; D possibly corresponds to TRBD2 (7 bases). This clonotype was sampled from a human donor with chronic lymphocytic leukemia. The material was PBMCs, obtained after 24 months of ibrutinib treatment. The CDR3 loop is CASTPGGGAIEEQFF. CDR3 nucleotide sequence: TGTGCCAGCACCCCAGGAGGGGGGGCGATAGAAGAGCAGTTCTTC.